The TCR beta chain under discussion was sequenced for a study of T cell responses to AZD1222 COVID-19 vaccine. Study-wide results and caveats: Targets within unmutated variant regions were reportedly found for nearly half of spike-specific TCRs. There were mostly white British donors and more females than males, and clonal diversity was possibly underestimated. Repertoire sampling was restricted to post-peak T cell response timepoints. Distributed over spike, vaccine-associated CD4 TCRs predominated at 160-218 and 743-854.

Measured with immunoSEQ multiplex PCR; TCRdb has only the in-frame clones, and not every one. The table lists over 130,000 clones, nearly 95% of them singletons, with approximately 3.8% in the top ten. Details on this clone: Its antigen is unknown.

The sequencing used peripheral blood, collected 28 days after the second AZD1222 dose. The origin of this receptor is an adult who received the AZD1222 COVID-19 vaccine.

CDR3 DNA sequence: TGTGCCAGCAGCTCCGGACAGGTGGCAGATACGCAGTATTTT. It translates to CASSSGQVADTQYF. The rearrangement links TRBV7-3 to TRBJ2-3; 7 nucleotides line up with TRBD1. The trim removed 4 bases at V and 4 bases at J, leaving 5 bases unmatched. This CDR3 is built from 14 residues. The V gene's germline CDR1 is SGHTA and CDR2 FQGTGA.